The entry that follows covers one T cell receptor beta chain sequence. This specimen comes from a study of response to subunit inactivated influenza vaccine. Using its own MiXCR run on the RT-PCR reads, TCRdb lists one record per CDR3 protein. The data show 750,000 to 850,000 distinct CDR3 sequences, around a sixth seen once. The CDR3 contains 16 residues. The V gene's germline CDR1 is ENHRY and CDR2 SYGVKD. V lost 6 bases, J lost 0 bases, and 9 bases stayed unmatched. Sequencing used PBMCs from blood, obtained 5 days after vaccination. The TCR sequence derives from a man aged 45-65 years who received an inactivated influenza vaccine. The chain combines TRBV10-3 with TRBJ2-3; 7 bases align to TRBD1. The CDR3 coding sequence is TGTGCCATCAGCCGCCGTCCGGGACAGAGCACAGATACGCAGTATTTT. Amino acid sequence: CAISRRPGQSTDTQYF.